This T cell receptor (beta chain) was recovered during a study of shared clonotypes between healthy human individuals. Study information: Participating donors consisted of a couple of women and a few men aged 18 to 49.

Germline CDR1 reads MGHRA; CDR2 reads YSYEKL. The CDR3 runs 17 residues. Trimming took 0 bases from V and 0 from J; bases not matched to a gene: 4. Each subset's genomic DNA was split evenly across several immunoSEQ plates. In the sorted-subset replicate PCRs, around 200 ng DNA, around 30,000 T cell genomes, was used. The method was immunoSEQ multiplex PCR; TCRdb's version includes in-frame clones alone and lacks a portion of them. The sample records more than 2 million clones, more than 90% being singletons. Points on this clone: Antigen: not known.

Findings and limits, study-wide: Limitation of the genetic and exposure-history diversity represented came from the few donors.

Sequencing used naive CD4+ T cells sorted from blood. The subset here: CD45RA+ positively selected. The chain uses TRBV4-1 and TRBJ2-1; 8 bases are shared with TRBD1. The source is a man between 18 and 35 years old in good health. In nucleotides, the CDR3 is TGCGCCAGCAGCCAAGATGGGGACAGGATCTCCTACAATGAGCAGTTCTTC. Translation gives CASSQDGDRISYNEQFF.